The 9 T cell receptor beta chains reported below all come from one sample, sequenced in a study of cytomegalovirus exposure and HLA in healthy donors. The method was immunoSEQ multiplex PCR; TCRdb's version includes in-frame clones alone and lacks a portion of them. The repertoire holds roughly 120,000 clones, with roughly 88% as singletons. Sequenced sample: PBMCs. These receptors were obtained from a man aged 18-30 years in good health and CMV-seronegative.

In DNA form, the CDR3 reads TGTGCCGTCCGAGCGGCGCCAGACACCGGGGAGCTGTTTTTT. Its translation is CAVRAAPDTGELFF. The chain combines TRBV6-1 with TRBJ2-2; tentative D call: TRBD2 (5 bases). This CDR3 contains 14 residues. The germline gives CDR1 MNHNS, CDR2 SASEGT. Between the trimmed V and J ends, which lost 11 bases and 3 bases, there was a span of 16 bases.

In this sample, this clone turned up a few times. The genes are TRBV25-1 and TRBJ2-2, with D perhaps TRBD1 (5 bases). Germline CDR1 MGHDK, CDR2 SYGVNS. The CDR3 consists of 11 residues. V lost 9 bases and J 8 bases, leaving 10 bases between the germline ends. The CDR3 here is CASSGSGELFF. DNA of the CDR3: TGTGCCAGTTCAGGGTCAGGGGAGCTGTTTTTT.

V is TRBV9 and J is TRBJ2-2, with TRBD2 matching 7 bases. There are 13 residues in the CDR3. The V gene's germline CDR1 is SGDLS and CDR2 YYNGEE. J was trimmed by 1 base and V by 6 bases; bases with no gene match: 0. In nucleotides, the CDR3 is TGTGCCAGCACTAGCGGGAACACCGGGGAGCTGTTTTTT. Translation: CASTSGNTGELFF.

The CDR3 bases are TGTGCCAGCAGAGCCGGCGCGGTTGCAGATACGCAGTATTTT. This encodes CASRAGAVADTQYF. The chain links TRBV27 to TRBJ2-3; D remains ambiguous. V was cut by 6 bases and J by 4 bases, with 14 bases left in between. The length of the CDR3 is 14 residues. CDR1 is MNHEY and CDR2 is SMNVEV in the germline V gene (reference sequence).

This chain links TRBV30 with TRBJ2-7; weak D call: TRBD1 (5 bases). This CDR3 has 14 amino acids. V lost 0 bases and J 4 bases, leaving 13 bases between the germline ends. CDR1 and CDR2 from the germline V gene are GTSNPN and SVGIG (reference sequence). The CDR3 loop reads CAWSVRRVGYEQYF. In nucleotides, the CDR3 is TGTGCCTGGAGTGTACGCAGGGTGGGGTACGAGCAGTACTTC. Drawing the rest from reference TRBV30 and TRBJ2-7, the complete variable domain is SQTIHQWPATLVQPVGSPLSLECTVEGTSNPNLYWYRQAAGRGLQLLFYSVGIGQISSEVPQNLSASRPQDRQFILSSKKLLLSDSGFYLCAWSVRRVGYEQYFGPGTRLTVT.

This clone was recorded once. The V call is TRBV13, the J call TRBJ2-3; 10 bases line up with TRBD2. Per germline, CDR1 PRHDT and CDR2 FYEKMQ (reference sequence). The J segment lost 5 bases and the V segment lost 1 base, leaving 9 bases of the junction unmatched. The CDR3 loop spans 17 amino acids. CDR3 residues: CASSLVQGLALGDTQYF. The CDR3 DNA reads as TGTGCCAGCAGCTTAGTTCAGGGACTAGCGTTGGGAGATACGCAGTATTTT.

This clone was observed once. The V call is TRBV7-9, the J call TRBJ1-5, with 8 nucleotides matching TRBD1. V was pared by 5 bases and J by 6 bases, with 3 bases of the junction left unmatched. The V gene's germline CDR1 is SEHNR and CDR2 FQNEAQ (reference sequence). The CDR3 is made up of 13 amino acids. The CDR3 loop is CASSQGARQPQHF. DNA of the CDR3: TGTGCCAGCAGCCAGGGGGCTCGTCAGCCCCAGCATTTT.

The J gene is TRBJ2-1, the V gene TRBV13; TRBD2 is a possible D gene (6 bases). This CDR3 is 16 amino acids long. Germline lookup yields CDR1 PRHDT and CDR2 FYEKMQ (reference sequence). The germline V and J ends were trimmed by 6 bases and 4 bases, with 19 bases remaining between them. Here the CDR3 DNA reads TGTGCCAGCAGACCCGCCGGAGCGGGCCGTTACAATGAGCAGTTCTTC. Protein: CASRPAGAGRYNEQFF.

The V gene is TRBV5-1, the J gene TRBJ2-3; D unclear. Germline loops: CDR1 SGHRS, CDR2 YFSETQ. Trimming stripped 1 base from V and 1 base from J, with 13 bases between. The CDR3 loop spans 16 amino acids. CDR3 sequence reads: CASSLYQAPGTDTQYF. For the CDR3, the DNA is TGCGCCAGCAGCTTGTACCAGGCCCCTGGCACAGATACGCAGTATTTT.